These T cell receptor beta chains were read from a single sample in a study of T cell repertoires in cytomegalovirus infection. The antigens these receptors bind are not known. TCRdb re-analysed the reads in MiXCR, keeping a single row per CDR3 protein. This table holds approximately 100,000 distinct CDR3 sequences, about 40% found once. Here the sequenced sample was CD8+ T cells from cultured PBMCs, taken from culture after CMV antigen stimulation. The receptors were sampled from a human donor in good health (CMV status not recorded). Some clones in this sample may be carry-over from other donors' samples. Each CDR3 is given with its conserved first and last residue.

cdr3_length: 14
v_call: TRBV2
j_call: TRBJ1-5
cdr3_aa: CASKEGYSNQPQHF

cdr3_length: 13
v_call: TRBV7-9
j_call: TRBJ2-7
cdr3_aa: CASSLAQNYEQYF

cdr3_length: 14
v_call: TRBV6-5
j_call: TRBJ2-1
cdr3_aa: CASSYGGDPNEQFF

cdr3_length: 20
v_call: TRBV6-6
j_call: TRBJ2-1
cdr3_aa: CASSYLPPLLDKSSYNEQFF

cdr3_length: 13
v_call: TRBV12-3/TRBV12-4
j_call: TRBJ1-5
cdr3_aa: CASSLGDNQPQHF

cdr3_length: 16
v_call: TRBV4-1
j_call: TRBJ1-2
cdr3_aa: CASSQGGRERGYGYTF

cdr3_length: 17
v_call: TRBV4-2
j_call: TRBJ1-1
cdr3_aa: CASSQVTGENMNTEAFF

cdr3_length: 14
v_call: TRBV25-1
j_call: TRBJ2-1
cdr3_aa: CASSVGTAPNEQFF

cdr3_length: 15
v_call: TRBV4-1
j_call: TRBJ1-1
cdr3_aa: CASSQVVQMNTEAFF

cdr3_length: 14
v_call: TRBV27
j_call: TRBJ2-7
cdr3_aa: CASSLGPLMYEQYF

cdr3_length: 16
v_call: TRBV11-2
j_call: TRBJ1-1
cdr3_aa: CASSLVSSNPNTEAFF

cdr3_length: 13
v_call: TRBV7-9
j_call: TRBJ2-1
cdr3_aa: CASSSQEYNEQFF

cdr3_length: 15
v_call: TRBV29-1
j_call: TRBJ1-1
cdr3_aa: CSVDAGGVGNTEAFF

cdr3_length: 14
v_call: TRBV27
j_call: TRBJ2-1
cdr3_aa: CASSSGGYYNEQFF

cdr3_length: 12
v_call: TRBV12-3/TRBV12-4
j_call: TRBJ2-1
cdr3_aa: CASSQSNNEQFF

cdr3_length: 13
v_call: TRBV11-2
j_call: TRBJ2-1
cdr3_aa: CASSFTSSNEQFF

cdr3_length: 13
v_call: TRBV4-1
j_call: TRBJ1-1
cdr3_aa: CASSQRTGDEAFF

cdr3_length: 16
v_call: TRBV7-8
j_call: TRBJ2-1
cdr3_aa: CASSFEWQLMPHEQFF

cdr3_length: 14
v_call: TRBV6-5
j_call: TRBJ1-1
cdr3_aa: CASTVQQGYTEAFF

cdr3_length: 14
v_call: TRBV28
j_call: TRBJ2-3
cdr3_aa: CASSLVVRTDTQYF

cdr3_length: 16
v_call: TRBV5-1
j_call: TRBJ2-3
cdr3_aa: CASSLTPGQDTDTQYF

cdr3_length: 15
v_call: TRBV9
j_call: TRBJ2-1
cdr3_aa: CASSVEGSPYNEQFF

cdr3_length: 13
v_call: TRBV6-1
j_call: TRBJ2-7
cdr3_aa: CASSGGGLPEQYF

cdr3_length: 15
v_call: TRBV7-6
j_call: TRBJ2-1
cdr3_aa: CASSSLDKGVYEQFF

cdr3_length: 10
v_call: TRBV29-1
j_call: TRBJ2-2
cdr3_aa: CSVEFGELFF

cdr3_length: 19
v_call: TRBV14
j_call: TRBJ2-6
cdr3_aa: CASSLDGDTRISGANVLTF

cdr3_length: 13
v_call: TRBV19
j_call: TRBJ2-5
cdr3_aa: CASADYLWETQYF

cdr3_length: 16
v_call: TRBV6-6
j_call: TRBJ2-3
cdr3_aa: CASSYLGGGAIDTQYF

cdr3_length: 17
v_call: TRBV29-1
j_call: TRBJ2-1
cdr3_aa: CSVEGGLAGALYNEQFF

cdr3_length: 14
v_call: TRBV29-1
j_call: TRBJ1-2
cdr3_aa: CSVEVAGDNYGYTF

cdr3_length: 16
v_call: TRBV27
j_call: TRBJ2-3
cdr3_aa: CASSPPAGRGADTQYF

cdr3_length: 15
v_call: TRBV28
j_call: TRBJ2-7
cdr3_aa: CASSSRGYSVDEQYF

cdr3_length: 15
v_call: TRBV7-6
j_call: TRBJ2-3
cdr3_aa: CASSFGRNSTDTQYF

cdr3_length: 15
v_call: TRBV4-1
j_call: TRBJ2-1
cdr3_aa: CASSQSVLTSNEQFF

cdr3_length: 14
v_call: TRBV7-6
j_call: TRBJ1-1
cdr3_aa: CATLRGITGTEAFF

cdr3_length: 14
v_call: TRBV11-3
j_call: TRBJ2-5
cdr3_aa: CASSLYGGEETQYF

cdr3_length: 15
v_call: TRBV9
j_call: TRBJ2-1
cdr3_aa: CASSVGGAGRNEQFF

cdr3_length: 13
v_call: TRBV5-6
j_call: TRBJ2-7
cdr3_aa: CASSFFNAYEQYF

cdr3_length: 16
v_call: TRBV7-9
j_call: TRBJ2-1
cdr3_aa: CASSSRQEISYNEQFF

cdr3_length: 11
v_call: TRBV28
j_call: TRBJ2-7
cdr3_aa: CASRVSSEQYF

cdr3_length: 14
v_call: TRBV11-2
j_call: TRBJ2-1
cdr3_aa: CASSSGLPNNEQFF